This TCR beta chain is drawn from a study of shared clonotypes between healthy human individuals (dated by TCRdb to the early 2020s). Background for the entire study: The cohort included a few men and a couple of women between 18 and 49 years of age. For each donor, CD4 naive and CD4 memory were each given three plates, CD8 naive was given two plates, and CD8 memory was given one plate. To estimate repertoire size and how much clonotype sharing occurs between individuals, the study deeply sequenced the blood TCR repertoires of about five healthy adults. To increase sequencing depth and limit assay-specific biases, TCR repertoire library preparation and sequencing were carried out by different laboratories using diverse techniques. Each donor's leukapheresis produced roughly between roughly 0.85 and 10 billion PBMCs. General study outcomes and caveats: Estimated clonotype richness was generally larger for naive than for memory subsets. Based on pairwise subsampling, the degree of clonotype sharing among donors was expected to be affected by sequencing depth. Rarefaction of sorted-subset datasets indicated incomplete sequencing despite the large sequencing depth. Clonotypes shared by all four sorted-subset donors showed higher generation probabilities than non-shared clonotypes. Only blood was sampled, and tissue TCR repertoires likely differ from those in blood. The small number of donors limited the genetic and exposure-history diversity represented. When a few donors were compared, the shared fraction of clonotypes was roughly 4.8% for naive CD4, around 4% for naive CD8, more than 2% for memory CD4, and about 0.36% for memory CD8.

Donors were healthy HIV-negative adults with no recently reported acute infections or vaccinations. All donors were Caucasian adults living in Nashville, Tennessee, USA. Magnetic negative selection was used to enrich CD4+ T cells, after which naive cells were positively selected on CD45RA and the negative fraction became the memory subset. After blood collection by leukapheresis, PBMCs were isolated using Ficoll-Histopaque density gradient centrifugation and then cryopreserved in the vapor phase of liquid nitrogen. Analytical flow cytometry was used to check the purity and quantity of every magnetically sorted T cell population. From each sorted fraction, genomic DNA was isolated and quantified by UV absorbance on a Nanodrop 2000c. Using the deep immunoSEQ assay, multiplex PCR amplified TCR CDR3 regions from genomic DNA. For each cell subset, the extracted genomic DNA was distributed evenly across all wells of several immunoSEQ 96-well plates, and each plate served as one replicate. For sorted subsets, each replicate PCR was loaded with roughly 190 ng genomic DNA, equivalent to about 33,000 T cell genomes. Purified libraries were measured with a Qubit 3.0 fluorometer, size-checked on a Bioanalyzer 2100, and measured again with the KAPA Library Quantification kit. Every immunoSEQ 96-well plate was sequenced on a dedicated single-read 150-cycle Illumina NextSeq 550 flow cell. In the authors' own workflow: Because the immunoSEQ output included only junctional sequences and no quality scores, the filtering could not be the same as the filtering used for full-length reads. To assign V/J genes and CDR3, sequences were annotated using PyIR, a Python wrapper for IgBLAST v1.9, with IMGT germline references. Reads with weak V/J assignments (E-value above 1e-6), missing CDR3, stop codons, out-of-frame junctions, or ambiguous translated residues were removed. A V3J clonotype was defined by an identical inferred V gene, J gene, and CDR3 amino acid sequence. Percentage overlap between repertoires was computed as shared unique clonotypes divided by the size of the smaller repertoire. Repertoire richness was assessed with RTK rarefaction, the Chao1 estimator, and Recon v2.1 estimates of unobserved clonotypes. Generation probabilities for all TCRbeta clonotypes obtained by the gDNA method from four donors were computed using OLGA. TCRdb took over this immuneACCESS table, retaining in-frame rearrangements with V and J assigned. Such tables are incomplete; in checked studies, under half of the missing clones stem from an unresolved V gene, and the remainder is unexplained. D and trimming were read from the DNA, whereas the V and J calls and clone size are those reported in that table. A total of 2,500,000 or so clones appear in this sample, 80% to 95% of them only once. The ten largest clones capture roughly 0.39% of the sample.

Reading the germline V gene gives CDR1 SGDLS and CDR2 YYNGEE. V trim: 1 base; J trim: 6 bases; unmatched bases: 6. The cysteine opens and the phenylalanine closes a CDR3 of 16 amino acids. CDR3 DNA is the only sequence kept; it has 48 bases, read in frame from the first base. Note on this clone: Its antigen remains undetermined. Qualities for individual bases were not recorded, and no much larger clone is one base off.

The sample consisted of naive CD4+ T cells from PBMCs. The intended sense of this specimen's cell subset or site label: CD45RA+ positively selected. Recombination connected TRBV9 to TRBJ2-3, with TRBD2 matching 12 junction bases. The sequence derives from a man in his late teens or twenties in good health. Some clones in this sample may be carry-over from other donors' samples. The CDR3 region: CASSVLLAGGSDTQYF. The DNA sequence is given as TGTGCCAGCAGCGTACTACTAGCGGGAGGATCGGATACGCAGTATTTT.